This T cell receptor (beta chain) derives from a study of blood T cell repertoires in COVID-19. Study-wide background: Acute and convalescent COVID-19 samples came from the United States, Italy and Spain.

In the original workflow: Reference gene primer amplification gave estimated nucleated cell counts. Repertoires were generated with immunoSEQ multiplex PCR, while TCRdb's copy carries only in-frame clones and drops some. The DNA gave D and trimming, while V, J and clone size come from that table. The sample shows roughly 190,000 clones, roughly 84% of them seen only once. Germline CDR1 and CDR2: SGHKS and YYEKEE (reference sequence). The CDR3 covers 15 residues. V lost 6 bases and J lost 8; bases outside the gene matches: 11. Specimen: PBMCs or T cells enriched from blood (not recorded which). The receptor was derived from a woman in her twenties or thirties who had been exposed to COVID-19. The chain joins TRBV5-5 to TRBJ2-1, with TRBD2 identical over 10 bases. DNA of the CDR3: TGTGCCAGCATCAAGGGGACTAGCGAGGGGTATGAGCAGTTCTTC. Its protein is CASIKGTSEGYEQFF.